This entry lists 10 T cell receptor beta chains sequenced from one sample in a study of long-term antiretroviral therapy in people with HIV. The immunoSEQ assay was v3.0, run at survey level. Sequencing used immunoSEQ multiplex PCR; TCRdb keeps in-frame clones, though not all of them. Of about 20,000 clones detected, roughly 80% appear once; the ten largest clones hold 14%. The sample in question was unsorted PBMCs, obtained 2.9 years after starting antiretroviral therapy. The receptors shown here come from a woman in her twenties or thirties with HIV.

The chain couples TRBV29-1 to TRBJ1-2, with D hard to call. This CDR3 has 13 amino acids. Germline V gene data show CDR1 as SQVTM and CDR2 as ANQGSEA. V was pared by 4 bases and J by 0 bases, with 9 bases between. The DNA of the CDR3 is TGCAGCGTTGGGGCAGCGACTAACTATGGCTACACCTTC. This encodes CSVGAATNYGYTF. Combining the CDR3 with reference TRBV29-1 and TRBJ1-2 gives the whole variable domain SAVISQKPSRDICQRGTSLTIQCQVDSQVTMMFWYRQQPGQSLTLIATANQGSEATYESGFVIDKFPISRPNLTFSTLTVSNMSPEDSSIYLCSVGAATNYGYTFGSGTRLTVV.

This clone showed up just a few times. The chain joins TRBV7-3 to TRBJ1-2, with D uncertain. The V gene's germline CDR1 is SGHTA and CDR2 FQGTGA. V shed 2 bases and J shed 3 bases, with 10 bases lying between them. The CDR3 totals 14 residues. CDR3 bases: TGTGCCAGCAGCTTAGGCGGGGATGACTATGGCTACACCTTC. This codes for CASSLGGDDYGYTF.

This chain joins TRBV6-1 and TRBJ1-6; D unclear. Germline V gene lookup returns CDR1 MNHNS and CDR2 SASEGT. There are 16 residues in the CDR3. The ends were cut back, 3 bases at V and 4 bases at J, with 13 bases in the middle. In DNA, the CDR3 is TGTGCCAGCAGTGATTGGGGAGACGGATATAATTCACCCCTCCACTTT. Residues: CASSDWGDGYNSPLHF.

This clone was seen only a few times. The chain recombines TRBV19 with TRBJ2-7; tentative D call: TRBD2 (6 bases). The CDR3 spans 15 residues. Trimming cost V 4 bases and J 2 bases, with 15 bases left between them. Germline V gene lookup returns CDR1 LNHDA and CDR2 SQIVND (reference sequence). The CDR3, as DNA: TGTGCCAGTAGTACCACTCGCGGGGTCCCCTACGAGCAGTACTTC. It encodes CASSTTRGVPYEQYF. Using reference TRBV19 and TRBJ2-7 for the parts outside the CDR3, the full variable domain is DGGITQSPKYLFRKEGQNVTLSCEQNLNHDAMYWYRQDPGQGLRLIYYSQIVNDFQKGDIAEGYSVSREKKESFPLTVTSAQKNPTAFYLCASSTTRGVPYEQYFGPGTRLTVT.

This clone was seen a handful of times. V and J are TRBV15 and TRBJ1-5; tentatively, D is TRBD1 (6 bases). Trimming pared 1 base from V and 3 bases from J, leaving 10 bases between. Per germline, CDR1 LNHNV and CDR2 YYDKDF (reference sequence). The CDR3 consists of 15 residues. The CDR3 bases are TGTGCCACCAGCAGAGCTTTGGGGGCCAATCAGCCCCAGCATTTT. Its translation is CATSRALGANQPQHF.

This clone was detected a few times. This chain connects TRBV30 to TRBJ1-6; the D is unclear. Between the trimmed V and J ends, which lost 0 bases and 9 bases, there was a span of 15 bases. The CDR3 length is 15 residues. Germline CDR1 GTSNPN, CDR2 SVGIG (reference sequence). The CDR3 DNA is TGTGCCTGGAGTGTAGGTTTCTCCGGACGTTCACCCCTCCACTTT. Translation gives CAWSVGFSGRSPLHF.

This sequence joins TRBV4-1 and TRBJ1-1; D is unresolved. Germline loops: CDR1 MGHRA, CDR2 YSYEKL. The CDR3 is 13 residues long. V shed 4 bases and J shed 5 bases, with 11 bases lying between them. CDR3 amino acids: CASSPSSGTEAFF. CDR3 sequence (DNA): TGCGCCAGCAGCCCTAGTTCGGGGACTGAAGCTTTCTTT.

This clone was seen a single time. The V and J genes are TRBV5-1 and TRBJ2-2, with TRBD1 as a possible D gene (5 bases). CDR1 SGHRS and CDR2 YFSETQ come from the germline V gene. The CDR3 loop spans 18 amino acids. V gave up 2 bases and J gave up 1 base, with 18 bases separating them. CDR3 protein: CASSFRVSRERNTGELFF. In DNA, the CDR3 is TGCGCCAGCAGCTTTAGGGTCTCCAGGGAAAGGAACACCGGGGAGCTGTTTTTT.

The chain joins TRBV5-5 to TRBJ1-4; D possibly corresponds to TRBD1 (6 bases). Germline assignment: CDR1 SGHKS and CDR2 YYEKEE (reference sequence). V shed 4 bases and J shed 0 bases, with 25 bases lying between them. The length of the CDR3 is 20 residues. CDR3 sequence: CASSTTRGGQWGATNEKLFF. The CDR3 region has the DNA TGTGCCAGCAGCACAACGAGGGGAGGACAGTGGGGGGCAACTAATGAAAAACTGTTTTTT.

V and J are TRBV19 and TRBJ1-2, with D uncertain. Germline V gene data show CDR1 as LNHDA and CDR2 as SQIVND (reference sequence). Trimming stripped 6 bases from V and 10 bases from J, with 15 bases between. This CDR3 is 12 amino acids long. The CDR3 region has the DNA TGTGCCAGTAGGACCGACCGAACCCACTACACCTTC. This codes for CASRTDRTHYTF.